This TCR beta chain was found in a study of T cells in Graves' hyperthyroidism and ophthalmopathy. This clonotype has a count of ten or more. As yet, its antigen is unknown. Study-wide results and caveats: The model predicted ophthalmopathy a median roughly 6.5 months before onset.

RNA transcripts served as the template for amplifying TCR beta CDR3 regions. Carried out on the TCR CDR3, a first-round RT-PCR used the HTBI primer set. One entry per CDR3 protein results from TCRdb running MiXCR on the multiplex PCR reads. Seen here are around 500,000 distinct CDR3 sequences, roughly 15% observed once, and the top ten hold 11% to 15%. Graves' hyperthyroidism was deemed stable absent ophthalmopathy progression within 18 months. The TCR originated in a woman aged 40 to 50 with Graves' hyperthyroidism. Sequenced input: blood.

In nucleotides, the CDR3 is TGTGCCAGCACCTCAAGATCCGGGACACTTTATGGCTACACCTTC. This sequence encodes CASTSRSGTLYGYTF. V gene TRBV12-3 or TRBV12-4 combines with J gene TRBJ1-2; D is perhaps TRBD1 (6 bases). This CDR3 region has 15 residues. Trimming shortened V by 7 bases and J by 5 bases, and 20 bases separated the two germline ends.